The entry below gives a single T cell receptor (beta chain) sequence along with its context. Its cognate antigen is unknown. The PCR ran on 60 Vbeta and 13 Jbeta primers. Generated by immunoSEQ multiplex PCR, the TCRdb table keeps only in-frame clones and is missing some. In total, the table holds 70,000 or so clones. This sample was taken from a study of cytomegalovirus exposure and HLA in healthy donors. Findings of the study overall: As a later analysis showed, a missense DCLRE1C variant was linked to trimming of TCR beta V- and J-genes. Evidence from a later analysis indicated that most CMV-associated TCR beta chains looked HLA-restricted. A prior analysis recorded that most TCR beta V segments were productive about 87% or about 30% of the time.

The donors, nominally healthy at sampling, likely had unrecorded immune exposures. Germline assignment: CDR1 LNHNV and CDR2 YYDKDF (reference sequence). V shed 1 base, J shed 2 bases, and the junction held 2 bases outside the gene matches. The CDR3 extends over 14 amino acids. The sample comprised PBMCs. The TCR sequence derives from a man between 40 and 49 years old in good health and CMV-seronegative. This sequence joins TRBV15 and TRBJ2-7; TRBD1 matches at 7 bases. Written as DNA, the CDR3 is TGTGCCACCAGCAGAGTAGACAGGGCCTACGAGCAGTACTTC. Its protein is CATSRVDRAYEQYF.